The clone carrying this T cell receptor (beta chain) has just a few counts. This specimen comes from a study of T cells in Graves' hyperthyroidism and ophthalmopathy. J lost 0 bases, V lost 2 bases, and 9 bases had no gene match. Germline CDR1 reads LNHDA; CDR2 reads SQIVND (reference sequence). This CDR3 has 18 residues. RNA transcripts provided the source from which TCR beta CDR3 regions were amplified. The TCR CDR3 first-round RT-PCR relied on the HTBI primer set. From the multiplex PCR reads, TCRdb called clonotypes with MiXCR, one entry per CDR3 protein. The table records almost 500,000 distinct CDR3 sequences, approximately 23% of them present only once. Diagnoses used clinical symptoms, serum thyroxine and TRAb, thyroid ultrasound and orbital computed tomography.

This TCR derives from a woman in her seventies with Graves' ophthalmopathy. The J gene is TRBJ2-3, the V gene TRBV19; 9 bases align to TRBD2. The sample was blood. CDR3 residues: CASSIPITGLASTDTQYF. The CDR3 DNA is TGTGCCAGTAGTATACCGATTACTGGACTAGCGAGCACAGATACGCAGTATTTT.